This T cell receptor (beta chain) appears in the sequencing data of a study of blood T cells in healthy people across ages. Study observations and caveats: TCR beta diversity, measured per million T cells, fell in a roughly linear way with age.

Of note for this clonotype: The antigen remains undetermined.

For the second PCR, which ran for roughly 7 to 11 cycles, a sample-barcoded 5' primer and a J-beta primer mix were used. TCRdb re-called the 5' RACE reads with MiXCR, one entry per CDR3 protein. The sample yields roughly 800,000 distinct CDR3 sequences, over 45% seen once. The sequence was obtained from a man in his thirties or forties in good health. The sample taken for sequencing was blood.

CDR3 DNA: TGTGCCAGCAGTCGACCGGGACAGGGGGACACCGGGGAGCTGTTTTTT. This gives the protein CASSRPGQGDTGELFF. V gene TRBV28 combines with J gene TRBJ2-2; 11 nucleotides match TRBD1. The CDR3 has 16 amino acids. Germline V gene sequence: CDR1 MDHEN, CDR2 SYDVKM. The junction had 5 bases not matched to a gene; V was cut back by 5 bases and J by 3 bases. Full variable domain (outside the CDR3, taken from reference TRBV28 and TRBJ2-2): DVKVTQSSRYLVKRTGEKVFLECVQDMDHENMFWYRQDPGLGLRLIYFSYDVKMKEKGDIPEGYSVSREKKERFSLILESASTNQTSMYLCASSRPGQGDTGELFFGEGSRLTVL.